A single sample is the source of the 21 T cell receptor beta chains below, sequenced in a study of molecular identifiers for immune sequencing clone quantification. In TCRdb, the PCR reads were re-called with MiXCR into one record per CDR3 protein. The repertoire holds under 800,000 distinct CDR3 sequences, with about 25% as singletons. Input material: naive CD8+ T cells from blood, with Jurkat cell RNA spiked in. The sample's subset: FACS-sorted CD8+CD4-CCR7+CD45RA+ naive T cells. These receptors all stem from a human donor in good health. Some libraries in this study had Jurkat cell RNA spiked in.

This sequence joins TRBV12-3 or TRBV12-4 and TRBJ2-1; TRBD2 aligns across 12 bases. CDR3 size: 17 residues. The ends lost 4 bases at V and 5 bases at J; junction bases unmatched: 9. CDR3 sequence (DNA): TGTGCCAGCAGTTATGGGCTAGCGGGAGGGATTAACAATGAGCAGTTCTTC. This encodes CASSYGLAGGINNEQFF.

Ten or more counts support this clonotype. The chain carries TRBV7-9 and TRBJ2-3; D tentatively fits TRBD1 or TRBD2 (5 bases each). V lost 5 bases and J 4 bases, leaving 22 bases between the germline ends. The CDR3 has 17 amino acids. The V gene's germline CDR1 is SEHNR and CDR2 FQNEAQ (reference sequence). The chain's CDR3 is CASSRTVGTTSPDTQYF. The CDR3 bases are TGTGCCAGCAGCCGTACCGTCGGGACCACGTCTCCAGATACGCAGTATTTT.

This clonotype was counted at least ten times. CDR3 coding DNA: TGCAGCGTTGCGGGCAGGGGCTCCAAAAACATTCAGTACTTC. This encodes CSVAGRGSKNIQYF. The V and J genes are TRBV29-1 and TRBJ2-4; D may be TRBD1 (6 bases). Germline CDR1 is SQVTM and CDR2 is ANQGSEA. This CDR3 region has 14 residues. V was shortened by 4 bases and J by 2 bases, with 12 bases between the two germline ends.

This clonotype has at least ten counts. The V gene is TRBV20-1, the J gene TRBJ2-3; D gene uncertain. Germline V lookup: CDR1 DFQATT, CDR2 SNEGSKA (reference sequence). V lost 6 bases and J lost 4, with 17 bases in between. The CDR3 extends over 14 amino acids. CDR3: CSAPNRGGSDTQYF. The CDR3 DNA is TGCAGTGCCCCCAATCGCGGTGGATCAGATACGCAGTATTTT.

The V call is TRBV18, the J call TRBJ2-3; 7 nucleotides align to TRBD1. There are 16 residues in the CDR3. Germline assignment: CDR1 KGHSH and CDR2 LQKENI. Unmatched junction bases numbered 8, after V lost 3 bases and J lost 2 bases. The CDR3 is CASSPTGSEDTDTQYF. In nucleotides, the CDR3 is TGTGCCAGCTCACCGACAGGGTCCGAGGACACAGATACGCAGTATTTT.

This chain joins TRBV6-5 and TRBJ2-5, with no clear D. Germline-derived CDR1 and CDR2 are MNHEY and SVGAGI. Trimming cost V 7 bases and J 3 bases, with 18 bases left between them. CDR3 length equals 15 residues. The CDR3 DNA reads as TGTGCCAGCACCCCCCACATGGGGTCAAAAGAGACCCAGTACTTC. This translates into CASTPHMGSKETQYF.

There are many counts of this clonotype. The rearrangement joins TRBV5-1 to TRBJ2-5; D is perhaps TRBD1 (5 bases). Looked up from germline, CDR1 is SGHRS and CDR2 is YFSETQ. Trimming took off 0 bases at V and 4 bases at J, with 10 bases between the two ends. The CDR3 contains 14 residues. The CDR3 protein is CASSLEHRPETQYF. CDR3 sequence (DNA): TGCGCCAGCAGCTTGGAGCACAGGCCAGAGACCCAGTACTTC.

Only a few counts were recorded for this clonotype. The DNA for the CDR3 is TGTGCCAGCAGTTACTCCCTAAGCGGGAGGGCCGGGGAGCTGTTTTTT. As protein: CASSYSLSGRAGELFF. The chain links TRBV6-2 or TRBV6-3 to TRBJ2-2; 10 nucleotides agree with TRBD2. V dropped 0 bases and J dropped 6; count of bases not matched to a gene: 4. The germline V gene encodes CDR1 MNHEY and CDR2 SVGEGT. The CDR3 loop spans 16 amino acids.

This clonotype was counted at least ten times. The rearrangement joins TRBV14 to TRBJ2-2; no clear D gene. The V gene's germline CDR1 is SGHDN and CDR2 FVKESK. The CDR3 covers 14 residues. V gave up 1 base and J gave up 8 bases, with 11 bases separating them. The CDR3 DNA follows: TGTGCCAGCAGCCAAGTTCAGCTTTTTGGGGAGCTGTTTTTT. Its translation is CASSQVQLFGELFF.

In its sample, this clonotype was seen a few times. The rearrangement uses TRBV9 and TRBJ2-2, with D unclear. The CDR3 is 16 amino acids. CDR1 is SGDLS and CDR2 is YYNGEE in the germline V gene. Trimming stripped 0 bases from V and 1 base from J, with 10 bases between. CDR3 sequence (DNA): TGTGCCAGCAGCGTAGATGGGCAGGAGAACACCGGGGAGCTGTTTTTT. As protein: CASSVDGQENTGELFF. The variable domain in full, completed from reference TRBV9 and TRBJ2-2, reads DSGVTQTPKHLITATGQRVTLRCSPRSGDLSVYWYQQSLDQGLQFLIQYYNGEERAKGNILERFSAQQFPDLHSELNLSSLELGDSALYFCASSVDGQENTGELFFGEGSRLTVL.

On this clonotype: With a much larger clone just one base away, this may be a read error. V and J are TRBV19 and TRBJ2-6; TRBD1 is a possible D gene (5 bases). The germline V gene encodes CDR1 LNHDA and CDR2 SQIVND (reference sequence). The CDR3 spans 14 residues. In nucleotides, the CDR3 is TGTGCCAGTAGCCCCCCAGCTGGGGCCGACGTCCTGACTTTC. Residues: CASSPPAGADVLTF.

A remark on this clonotype: A much larger clone is a single base away; this may be a read error. The chain carries TRBV6-6 and TRBJ2-7, with TRBD1 identical over 8 bases. Germline CDR1 reads MNHNY; CDR2 reads SVGAGI (reference sequence). Trimming at V came to 6 bases and at J to 7 bases, leaving 11 bases not matched to a gene. This CDR3 is 14 amino acids long. For the CDR3, the DNA is TGTGCCAGCAGGGGGGACAGGATCTTCGGGGAGCAGTACTTC. Protein: CASRGDRIFGEQYF.

V and J are TRBV4-3 and TRBJ2-3; 12 nucleotides agree with TRBD2. V lost 3 bases to trimming and J lost 3 bases; unmatched junction nucleotides: 7. CDR3 length: 17 residues. In germline, CDR1 is LGHNA, CDR2 YSLEER. In DNA, the CDR3 is TGCGCCAGCAGCCAGTACCTAGCGGGGGGGCCGACAGATACGCAGTATTTT. It translates to CASSQYLAGGPTDTQYF.

V is TRBV9 and J is TRBJ2-5; 9 positions agree with TRBD2. This CDR3 region has 13 residues. V was pared by 8 bases and J by 1 base, with 3 bases of the junction left unmatched. Germline V gene sequence: CDR1 SGDLS, CDR2 YYNGEE. The CDR3 loop is CASGSGSQETQYF. DNA of the CDR3: TGTGCCAGTGGTAGCGGGAGCCAAGAGACCCAGTACTTC. Full variable domain (outside the CDR3, taken from reference TRBV9 and TRBJ2-5): DSGVTQTPKHLITATGQRVTLRCSPRSGDLSVYWYQQSLDQGLQFLIQYYNGEERAKGNILERFSAQQFPDLHSELNLSSLELGDSALYFCASGSGSQETQYFGPGTRLLVL.

The J gene is TRBJ2-7, the V gene TRBV7-9; D tentatively reads TRBD1 or TRBD2 (6 bases each). Germline V gives CDR1 SEHNR, CDR2 FQNEAQ (reference sequence). This CDR3 has 14 residues. V dropped 4 bases and J dropped 5 bases, with 15 bases sitting between them. The CDR3 nucleotides are TGTGCCAGCAGCTACCTGGAGGGGGGCCACGAGCAGTACTTC. It is translated as CASSYLEGGHEQYF.

As for this clonotype: A much larger clone is a single base away; this may be a read error. The rearrangement links TRBV4-1 to TRBJ1-2; D not resolved. This CDR3 spans 18 amino acids. CDR1 and CDR2 (germline): MGHRA, YSYEKL. The CDR3 region has the DNA TGCGCCCGCAGCCAAGGATCCACGGTGGGAGGGAGGGCCTATGGCTACACCTTC. Translated: CARSQGSTVGGRAYGYTF.

Of note for this clonotype: This could be a read error, since a much larger clone is one nucleotide away. The V and J genes are TRBV3-1 and TRBJ2-1, with D perhaps TRBD1 (6 bases). The CDR3 contains 15 residues. Germline CDR1 reads LGHDT; CDR2 reads YNNKEL (reference sequence). The V end lost 4 bases, the J end lost 5 bases, and 15 bases lay between the germline ends. Here the CDR3 DNA reads TGTGCCAGCAGCCCCCGCGCCACAGGGAACAATGAGCAGTTCTTC. Its protein product is CASSPRATGNNEQFF.

The chain combines TRBV4-2 with TRBJ1-1; D call uncertain. Germline CDR1 reads LGHNA; CDR2 reads YNFKEQ. The CDR3 sequence is 14 residues long. Trimming took off 1 base at V and 0 bases at J, with 6 bases between the two ends. CDR3: CASSQGSLNTEAFF. As DNA, the CDR3 is TGTGCCAGCAGCCAAGGCAGTTTGAACACTGAAGCTTTCTTT.

In its sample, this clonotype was seen a few times. The rearrangement links TRBV28 to TRBJ2-2, with a weak D call TRBD1 (5 bases). V lost 5 bases and J lost 4, with 17 bases in between. This CDR3 is 16 amino acids long. Germline loops: CDR1 MDHEN, CDR2 SYDVKM. CDR3 sequence reads: CASSPVGRVITGELFF. CDR3 DNA: TGTGCCAGCAGTCCCGTGGGCAGGGTAATCACCGGGGAGCTGTTTTTT.

This clonotype came up many times. The rearrangement links TRBV24-1 to TRBJ2-2; D call uncertain. CDR3 length equals 13 residues. V was shortened by 4 bases and J by 4 bases, with 6 bases between the two germline ends. Germline CDR1 and CDR2: KGHDR and SFDVKD. The CDR3 nucleotides read TGTGCCACCAGTGAACGGGTCACCGGGGAGCTGTTTTTT. Protein: CATSERVTGELFF.

In its sample, this clonotype was seen a few times. V and J are TRBV6-5 and TRBJ2-7, with 12 nucleotides matching TRBD1. The CDR3 is 14 amino acids. Germline V gives CDR1 MNHEY, CDR2 SVGAGI. V was pared by 8 bases and J by 9 bases, with 11 bases of the junction left unmatched. This chain's CDR3 is CASSPGQGAARQYF. CDR3 nucleotide sequence: TGTGCCAGCTCACCGGGACAGGGGGCGGCGAGGCAGTACTTC.